These T cell receptor beta chains were read from a single sample in a study of shared clonotypes between healthy human individuals. Generated by immunoSEQ multiplex PCR, the TCRdb table keeps only in-frame clones and is missing some. This sample has approximately 940,000 clones, with 76% found just once. The sample taken for sequencing was memory CD4+ T cells sorted from blood. These receptors were collected from a young man in good health. CDR3s include the opening cysteine and the closing phenylalanine or tryptophan. The order of the fields is clone size, V gene, J gene, D gene, CDR3 DNA, CDR3 protein. A D gene is named only where the DNA matches it firmly. Not every row has a clone size; where given, it reads once, few, many or a size class.

abundance: NA; v_gene: TRBV19; j_gene: TRBJ1-2; d_gene: NA; CDR3nt: TGTGCCAGTAGTACCTGGGGGCAATATTACTATTCCCCGTACACCTTC; CDR3aa: CASSTWGQYYYSPYTF
abundance: NA; v_gene: TRBV15; j_gene: TRBJ1-3; d_gene: NA; CDR3nt: TGTGCCACCAGCTCCTCCCATCGGGGAAACACCATATATTTT; CDR3aa: CATSSSHRGNTIYF
abundance: NA; v_gene: TRBV10-1; j_gene: TRBJ2-1; d_gene: TRBD2; CDR3nt: TGCGCCAGCAGTGTAGGGACTACCAATGAGCAGTTCTTC; CDR3aa: CASSVGTTNEQFF
abundance: NA; v_gene: TRBV28; j_gene: TRBJ2-7; d_gene: NA; CDR3nt: TGTGCCAGCAGTTCATCTCAGACAGAACTACGAGTCGAGCAGTACTTC; CDR3aa: CASSSSQTELRVEQYF
abundance: NA; v_gene: TRBV5-4; j_gene: TRBJ2-5; d_gene: NA; CDR3nt: TGTGCCAGCAGCGTAGGTCCTATCGGTCCTCAAGAGACCCAGTACTTC; CDR3aa: CASSVGPIGPQETQYF
abundance: NA; v_gene: TRBV2; j_gene: TRBJ1-5; d_gene: NA; CDR3nt: TGTGCCAGCAGTGCGATGGGGGGCTATAGCAATCAGCCCCAGCATTTT; CDR3aa: CASSAMGGYSNQPQHF
abundance: NA; v_gene: TRBV5-6; j_gene: TRBJ2-1; d_gene: NA; CDR3nt: TGTGCCAGCACCTTTGGACCGGCGGGGCAGTTCTTC; CDR3aa: CASTFGPAGQFF
abundance: NA; v_gene: TRBV6-1; j_gene: TRBJ2-7; d_gene: NA; CDR3nt: TGTGCCAGCACCCCCGTGACAACCTACTACGAGCAGTACTTC; CDR3aa: CASTPVTTYYEQYF
abundance: NA; v_gene: TRBV5-6; j_gene: TRBJ1-2; d_gene: NA; CDR3nt: TGTGCCAGCAGATCCAGGGAGACTGCCGGCTACACCTTC; CDR3aa: CASRSRETAGYTF
abundance: once; v_gene: TRBV5-1; j_gene: TRBJ2-5; d_gene: NA; CDR3nt: TGCGCCAGCAGCTTCACCGGGGCCACGACTCCGGAGACCCAGTACTTC; CDR3aa: CASSFTGATTPETQYF
abundance: NA; v_gene: TRBV29-1; j_gene: TRBJ2-1; d_gene: NA; CDR3nt: TGCAGCGATTTTAGGCAGGGCATAGTGGGTGAGCAGTTCTTC; CDR3aa: CSDFRQGIVGEQFF
abundance: NA; v_gene: TRBV19; j_gene: TRBJ1-2; d_gene: NA; CDR3nt: TGTGCCAGTAGTATGCGACAGTCAGGGCGATATGGCTACACCTTC; CDR3aa: CASSMRQSGRYGYTF
abundance: NA; v_gene: TRBV11-3; j_gene: TRBJ2-1; d_gene: TRBD2; CDR3nt: TGTGCCAGCAGCCCGCTAGCGGGAGACTACAATGAGCAGTTCTTC; CDR3aa: CASSPLAGDYNEQFF
abundance: NA; v_gene: TRBV6-6; j_gene: TRBJ1-6; d_gene: NA; CDR3nt: TGTGCCAGCAGTCCTGGGAGTAATTCACCCCTCCACTTT; CDR3aa: CASSPGSNSPLHF